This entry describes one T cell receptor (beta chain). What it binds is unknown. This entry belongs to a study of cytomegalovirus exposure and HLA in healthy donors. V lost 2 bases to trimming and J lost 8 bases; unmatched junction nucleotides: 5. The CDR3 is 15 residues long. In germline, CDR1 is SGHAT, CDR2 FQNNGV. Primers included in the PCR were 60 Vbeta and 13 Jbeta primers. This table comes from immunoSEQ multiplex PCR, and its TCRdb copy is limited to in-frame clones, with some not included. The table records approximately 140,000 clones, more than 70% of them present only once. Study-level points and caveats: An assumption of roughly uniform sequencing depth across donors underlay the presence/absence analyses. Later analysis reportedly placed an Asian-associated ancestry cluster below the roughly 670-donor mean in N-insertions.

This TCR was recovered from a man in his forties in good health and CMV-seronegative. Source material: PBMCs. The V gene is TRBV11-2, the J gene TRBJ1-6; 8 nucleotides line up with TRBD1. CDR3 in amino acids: CASSLTGGLYSPLHF. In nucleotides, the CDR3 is TGTGCCAGCAGCTTAACAGGGGGTCTTTATTCACCCCTCCACTTT.